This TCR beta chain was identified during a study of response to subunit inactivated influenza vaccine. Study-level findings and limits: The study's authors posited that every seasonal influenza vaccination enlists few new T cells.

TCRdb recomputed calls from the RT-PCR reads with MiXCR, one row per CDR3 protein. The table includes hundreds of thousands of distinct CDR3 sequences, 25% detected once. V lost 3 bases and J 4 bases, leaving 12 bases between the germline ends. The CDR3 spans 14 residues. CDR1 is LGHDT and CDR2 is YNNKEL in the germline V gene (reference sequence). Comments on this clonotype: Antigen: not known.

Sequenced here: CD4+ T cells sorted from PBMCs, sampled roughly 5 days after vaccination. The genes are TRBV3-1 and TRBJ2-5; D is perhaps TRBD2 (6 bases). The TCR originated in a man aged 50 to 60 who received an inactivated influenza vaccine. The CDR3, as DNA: TGTGCCAGCAGCCAGCGGCGGGGTAGAGAGACCCAGTACTTC. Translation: CASSQRRGRETQYF.